The clone carrying this T cell receptor beta chain was seen a single time. What it binds is not known. A much larger clone differs by one base, so this may be a read error. The TCRbeta library incorporated unique molecular identifiers. One entry per CDR3 protein, called by TCRdb with MiXCR from the PCR reads. The sample lists about 180,000 distinct CDR3 sequences; around 10% were seen once. The data stem from a study of T-cell reconstitution after alpha-beta-depleted transplantation in children. Trimming left V 5 bases short and J 3 bases short, with 20 bases between. Germline assignment: CDR1 MDHEN and CDR2 SYDVKM. This CDR3 has 16 residues. Study-wide points: T-cell numbers and diversity one year post-transplant derived largely from freshly generated T cells.

This receptor was identified in a boy aged 2 to 9 with acute myeloid leukemia, due to receive a stem cell transplant. V gene TRBV28 combines with J gene TRBJ2-7; D tentatively reads TRBD1 or TRBD2 (7 bases each). Sequences were derived from PBMCs, sampled before TCRalphabeta/CD19-depleted stem cell transplant. The CDR3 is CASSPTVQGRDYEQYF. The CDR3 coding sequence is TGTGCCAGCAGTCCGACTGTACAGGGGAGGGACTACGAGCAGTACTTC.